Listed below are T cell receptor beta chains from one sample, sequenced in a study of T cells in Graves' hyperthyroidism and ophthalmopathy. One entry per CDR3 protein, called by TCRdb with MiXCR from the multiplex PCR reads. The table lists roughly 700,000 distinct CDR3 sequences, approximately 15% of them singletons. Sequenced input: blood. The receptors were sampled from a young woman with Graves' hyperthyroidism. CDR3s include the opening cysteine and the closing phenylalanine or tryptophan. A D gene is named only where the DNA matches it firmly. Expanded clones get a size class; other rows say once, few or many, or leave the size out.

j_call v_call clone_size d_call cdr3_nt cdr3_aa
TRBJ2-5 TRBV11-1 NA NA TGTGCCAGCAGCTTATCGCTCATCGGGGAGACCCAGTACTTC CASSLSLIGETQYF
TRBJ2-5 TRBV7-6 NA NA TGTGCCAGCAGCACAAGCTGGGGGGACGGCGAGACCCAGTACTTC CASSTSWGDGETQYF
TRBJ2-4 TRBV15 NA TRBD1 TGTGCCACCAGCAGGGGGACAGCCCTAGCCAAAAACATTCAGTACTTC CATSRGTALAKNIQYF
TRBJ2-1 TRBV3-1 NA NA TGTGCCAGCGGCCAAGATTCAAGGGAGCAGTTCTTC CASGQDSREQFF
TRBJ2-1 TRBV6-1 many TRBD2 TGTGCCAGCAGTCTGGGACTAGAAGGGAATGAGCAGTTCTTC CASSLGLEGNEQFF
TRBJ2-7 TRBV27 NA TRBD1 TGTGCCAGCAGTTTTAGGGGACAGGGATTAGGGTACGAGCAGTACTTC CASSFRGQGLGYEQYF
TRBJ2-7 TRBV4-3 few TRBD2 TGCGCCAGCAGCCTCGGACTGACTAGCGGGAACGGGGACGAGCAGTACTTC CASSLGLTSGNGDEQYF
TRBJ1-1 TRBV27 many TRBD1 TGTGCCAGCAGTACCCAGACAGGGGGCGTCCCTGAAGCTTTCTTT CASSTQTGGVPEAFF
TRBJ2-1 TRBV7-2 many TRBD2 TGTGCCAGCAGCTCCCGGGGGGGGCTAGCGGGAGACCCGATCAAAAATGAGCAGTTCTTC CASSSRGGLAGDPIKNEQFF
TRBJ2-1 TRBV19 NA TRBD1 TGTGCCAGTAGTACAAACTGGGACAGTAGCTCCTACAATGAGCAGTTCTTC CASSTNWDSSSYNEQFF
TRBJ1-1 TRBV28 few NA TGCGCCAGCAGTCGGCCAGTTCTATCCCGGGCTTCGAACACTGAAGCTTTCTTT CASSRPVLSRASNTEAFF
TRBJ2-3 TRBV12-3/TRBV12-4 many TRBD2 TGTGCCAGCAGTTTGAAGTGGTTAGCGGGATCGGGGGATACGCAGTATTTT CASSLKWLAGSGDTQYF
TRBJ2-1 TRBV30 many TRBD1 TGTGCCTGGAGTAGGGACAGGGGTGAGCAGTTCTTC CAWSRDRGEQFF
TRBJ2-1 TRBV9 NA TRBD2 TGTGCCAGCAGCGTAGGCGGGAGTGGGAATGAGCAGTTCTTC CASSVGGSGNEQFF
TRBJ2-7 TRBV29-1 NA NA TGCAGCGTTGAAGATGTCGACAGCGCCTACGAGCAGTACTTC CSVEDVDSAYEQYF
TRBJ2-7 TRBV7-2 many TRBD2 TGTGCCAGCAGCCCATCATGGAGGGGTGGAGGGCGGGAGCGGTACGAGCAGTACTTC CASSPSWRGGGRERYEQYF
TRBJ2-3 TRBV28 many NA TGTGCCAGCAGTTCCGCATGGCGACGCACAGATACGCAGTATTTT CASSSAWRRTDTQYF
TRBJ2-3 TRBV12-3/TRBV12-4 many NA TGTGCCAGCTGCCCGGGGGGCGGGAGTCTAACAGATACGCAGTATTTT CASCPGGGSLTDTQYF
TRBJ2-5 TRBV4-1 few NA TGCGCCAGCAGCCCCGAACGGTCCGGGAGTATAGGAAAGACCCAGTACTTC CASSPERSGSIGKTQYF
TRBJ2-1 TRBV20-1 few TRBD2 TGCAGTGCTGGGACTAGCGGGGTCGAGGGAGGGTACAATGAGCAGTTCTTC CSAGTSGVEGGYNEQFF
TRBJ2-7 TRBV12-3/TRBV12-4 NA NA TGTGCCAGCAGTGGGCTAAGGGGCCCCTACGAGCAGTACTTC CASSGLRGPYEQYF
TRBJ1-2 TRBV4-2 NA TRBD1 TGTGCCAGCGCCGGGACAGGCTTCTATGGCTACACCTTC CASAGTGFYGYTF
TRBJ1-3 TRBV11-2 NA NA TGTGCCAGCAGCTCTCTCCGGGACCGCCGTCCTGGAAACACCATATATTTT CASSSLRDRRPGNTIYF
TRBJ1-4 TRBV9 once NA TGTGCCAGCAGCGCAGGATTGGATGAAAAACTGTTTTTT CASSAGLDEKLFF
TRBJ2-7 TRBV10-2 NA TRBD1 TGCGCCAGCAGTGATTTAGGGGGCCCGTCTCGGTACGAGCAGTACTTC CASSDLGGPSRYEQYF
TRBJ2-7 TRBV7-9 many NA TGTGCCAGCAGTCTAGACAGGAGGGGGCTCGAGCAGTACTTC CASSLDRRGLEQYF
TRBJ2-7 TRBV27 many NA TGTGCCAGCAGTTTATCCGGACAGACCTACGAGCAGTACTTC CASSLSGQTYEQYF
TRBJ2-3 TRBV27 many TRBD1 TGTGCCAGCACGATGAGAGGGACAGGGGAAAACACAGATACGCAGTATTTT CASTMRGTGENTDTQYF
TRBJ2-7 TRBV7-7 many NA TGTGCCAGCAGCTTAGCGGACGGGCCAGGCTACGAGCAGTACTTC CASSLADGPGYEQYF
TRBJ2-5 TRBV20-1 few NA TGCAGTGCTAGTCTGGCCCAGCTTGGGACCCAGTACTTC CSASLAQLGTQYF
TRBJ2-5 TRBV5-6 NA TRBD1 TGTGCCAGCAGCGCCGGGACAGGCTTCCAAGAGACCCAGTACTTC CASSAGTGFQETQYF
TRBJ2-1 TRBV7-9 many NA TGTGCCAGCAGCTTAGGGACCCGCACCCATGAGCAGTTCTTC CASSLGTRTHEQFF
TRBJ2-1 TRBV18 few NA TGTGCCAGCTCACCAAGAACAATTGACAATGAGCAGTTCTTC CASSPRTIDNEQFF
TRBJ2-5 TRBV28 NA NA TGTGCCAGCAGTCAGGACCCAACCGGGACCCAGTACTTC CASSQDPTGTQYF
TRBJ2-5 TRBV20-1 many TRBD2 TGCAGTGCTAGAACAGCGGGACAAGAGACCCAGTACTTC CSARTAGQETQYF
TRBJ2-1 TRBV20-1 many NA TGCAGTGCCAGATTTGACAATGAGCAGTTCTTC CSARFDNEQFF
TRBJ2-7 TRBV9 few TRBD2 TGTGCCAGCAGCGTCCGGACTAGCGGGAGTCCCCTCGAGCAGTACTTC CASSVRTSGSPLEQYF
TRBJ1-5 TRBV7-2 many NA TGTGCCAGCAGCCAGGGGCCGGGAAATCAGCCCCAGCATTTT CASSQGPGNQPQHF
TRBJ2-7 TRBV6-2/TRBV6-3 few TRBD2 TGTGCCAGCAGTTACTCTTCTAGCGGGAGTCCATACGAGCAGTACTTC CASSYSSSGSPYEQYF
TRBJ1-1 TRBV7-9 many NA TGTGCCAGCAGCTTTAACCCGAACACTGAAGCTTTCTTT CASSFNPNTEAFF
TRBJ1-2 TRBV28 many TRBD1 TGTGCCAGCAGTTTGGCCAGGGGGTGGGATGGCTACACCTTC CASSLARGWDGYTF
TRBJ2-3 TRBV6-1 few NA TGTGCCAGCAGTGAAGGGAGCTCCCCCACAGATACGCAGTATTTT CASSEGSSPTDTQYF
TRBJ2-1 TRBV11-3 NA TRBD2 TGTGCCAGCAGCCCACGGACTAGCGGGCTTCTGGATGAGCAGTTCTTC CASSPRTSGLLDEQFF
TRBJ2-2 TRBV5-4 many TRBD1 TGTGCCAGCAGCGGACAGGAAATTTTGACCGGGGAGCTGTTTTTT CASSGQEILTGELFF
TRBJ2-2 TRBV3-1 many TRBD2 TGTGCCAGCAGCCTCCTAGCGGGAGAGGGCGGGGAGCTGTTTTTT CASSLLAGEGGELFF
TRBJ2-2 TRBV2 many TRBD1 TGTGCCAGCAGTGAAGCGGTCCGGACAGGGAACACCGGGGAGCTGTTTTTT CASSEAVRTGNTGELFF
TRBJ2-1 TRBV11-2 many NA TGTGCCAGCAGCTTAGTACCTCGCTATACCAACAATGAGCAGTTCTTC CASSLVPRYTNNEQFF
TRBJ1-2 TRBV28 NA NA TGTGCCAGCAACTCGATCCCACAGCAAGACTATGGCTACACCTTC CASNSIPQQDYGYTF
TRBJ1-1 TRBV9 many NA TGTGCCAGCAGCGTAGACCTGAACACTGAAGCTTTCTTT CASSVDLNTEAFF
TRBJ1-5 TRBV6-5 few TRBD1 TGTGCCAGCAGTTATCTCCCGGGACAGGGCCAGCATTTT CASSYLPGQGQHF